This paragraph reports one T cell receptor beta chain. V was pared by 5 bases and J by 6 bases, with 21 bases between. CDR3 size: 16 residues. Germline CDR1 SGHTA, CDR2 FQGNSA. In the study's own analysis: The assay estimated nucleated cells by amplifying reference gene primers. The data were produced by immunoSEQ multiplex PCR, yet TCRdb's version contains in-frame clones alone and is incomplete. V, J and clone size were drawn from that table, and D and trimming were deduced from the DNA. The sample carries 80,000 to 100,000 clones, 90% to 95% recorded once. These data come from a study of blood T cell repertoires in COVID-19. Study-wide background: In each case, the material was cDNA or gDNA derived from T cells, B-cell-depleted T cells, or PBMCs.

Sequencing was performed on peripheral blood. The chain uses TRBV7-2 and TRBJ2-3; perhaps TRBD2 as D (6 bases). This receptor was taken from a human donor with active COVID-19. The donor label of this sample is uncertain. As DNA, the CDR3 is TGTGCCAGCAGCACCCTCCTCCAGGGCGGAGGGGATACGCAGTATTTT. Translation gives CASSTLLQGGGDTQYF. Combining the CDR3 with reference TRBV7-2 and TRBJ2-3 gives the whole variable domain GAGVSQSPSNKVTEKGKDVELRCDPISGHTALYWYRQSLGQGLEFLIYFQGNSAPDKSGLPSDRFSAERTGGSVSTLTIQRTQQEDSAVYLCASSTLLQGGGDTQYFGPGTRLTVL.